Listed below are T cell receptor beta chains from one sample, sequenced in a study of cytomegalovirus exposure and HLA in healthy donors. Libraries were prepared by immunoSEQ multiplex PCR; TCRdb keeps only in-frame clonotypes and omits some of them. The table records 75,000 to 100,000 clones, around 79% of them present only once. The sequencing input was PBMCs. The receptor source for this set is a woman aged 70-85 years in good health and CMV-seropositive. CDR3s include the opening cysteine and the closing phenylalanine or tryptophan. D genes are given only for firm matches. Expanded clones are given a class, and other clones once, few, many or no size at all.

CDR3nt | CDR3aa | v_gene | d_gene | j_gene | abundance
TGCGCCAGCAGCTTGGATAGCGGGGGGCCCCCAGCAGATACGCAGTATTTT | CASSLDSGGPPADTQYF | TRBV5-1 | TRBD2 | TRBJ2-3 | -
TGCGCCAGCAGCTTAGACCAGCGGGAGAGCAATGAGCAGTTCTTC | CASSLDQRESNEQFF | TRBV5-1 | TRBD2 | TRBJ2-1 | -
TGCAGCGTTGGTACATCAACTAATGAAAAACTGTTTTTT | CSVGTSTNEKLFF | TRBV29-1 | - | TRBJ1-4 | -
TGTGCCAGTAACTACGGCCCAAAGACTGGAAACACCATATATTTT | CASNYGPKTGNTIYF | TRBV19 | - | TRBJ1-3 | once
TGTGCCAGCAGCTTGGAAGGCCTAGCGGGAGTTGAGCAGTACTTC | CASSLEGLAGVEQYF | TRBV5-4 | TRBD2 | TRBJ2-7 | -
TGTGCCAGCAGTGAAGCGCAGGGCGGTCAGCCCCAGCATTTT | CASSEAQGGQPQHF | TRBV2 | - | TRBJ1-5 | -
TGTGCCAGCAGCTTACGGGGACAACCTGATGGCACAGATACGCAGTATTTT | CASSLRGQPDGTDTQYF | TRBV9 | - | TRBJ2-3 | -
TGTGCCAGCAGTTTAAACCCAGGGGTTGAGCAGCCCCAGCATTTT | CASSLNPGVEQPQHF | TRBV28 | - | TRBJ1-5 | -
TGTGCCAGCAGTGCTACATACTATTGGTGCCTAGCGGGAGGGGTATACAATGAGCAGTTCTTC | CASSATYYWCLAGGVYNEQFF | TRBV28 | TRBD2 | TRBJ2-1 | -
TGTGCCAGCAGCGTCAAGATGGACGGGGGTTCACCCCTCCACTTT | CASSVKMDGGSPLHF | TRBV9 | - | TRBJ1-6 | -
TGTGCCAGCAGAACAGGGGATTTGTCCTACGAGCAGTACTTC | CASRTGDLSYEQYF | TRBV6-6 | TRBD1 | TRBJ2-7 | -
TGCGCCAGCAGCTTAGCACCGGTCGGTTCTAACTATGGCTACACCTTC | CASSLAPVGSNYGYTF | TRBV5-1 | - | TRBJ1-2 | once
TGCAGCGTTGAACGTAGCGGGGGGTACAATGAGCAGTTCTTC | CSVERSGGYNEQFF | TRBV29-1 | TRBD2 | TRBJ2-1 | few
TGCGCCAGCAGCTTTTTGACTAGCGGGACCTACGAGCAGTACTTC | CASSFLTSGTYEQYF | TRBV5-1 | TRBD2 | TRBJ2-7 | -
TGTGCCAGCAGCTTAGAGCTGGGGAGCACTGAAGCTTTCTTT | CASSLELGSTEAFF | TRBV9 | - | TRBJ1-1 | -
TGTGCCAGTGGAGCCGGGGTATCGTTTGGGGAGACCCAGTACTTC | CASGAGVSFGETQYF | TRBV19 | - | TRBJ2-5 | -
TGTGCCAGCAGCCGAGGAGGGAGGCAGCAAGAGACCCAGTACTTC | CASSRGGRQQETQYF | TRBV7-3 | - | TRBJ2-5 | -
TGTGCCAGCAGCCTAAAGGGGGCGGTATTCGAGCAGTACTTC | CASSLKGAVFEQYF | TRBV5-6 | TRBD1 | TRBJ2-7 | once
TGTGCCAGCAGTTACTCGGGGGCGGTGATGAACACTGAAGCTTTCTTT | CASSYSGAVMNTEAFF | TRBV6-5 | - | TRBJ1-1 | -
TGCGCCAGCAACCAGGGCTCCTACAATGAGCAGTTCTTC | CASNQGSYNEQFF | TRBV5-1 | - | TRBJ2-1 | once
TGTGCCAGCTCACCACCGATGGCAGGGCGGAACTATGGCTACACCTTC | CASSPPMAGRNYGYTF | TRBV18 | - | TRBJ1-2 | -
TGTGCCAGCATCCTTAGCAACTTCACAGATACGCAGTATTTT | CASILSNFTDTQYF | TRBV6-5 | - | TRBJ2-3 | -
TGTGCCATCAGTGAGTCCGCGAACACAGATACGCAGTATTTT | CAISESANTDTQYF | TRBV10-3 | - | TRBJ2-3 | few
TGTGCCAGCGGGAGGTATCTTTCCTACGAGCAGTACTTC | CASGRYLSYEQYF | TRBV2 | - | TRBJ2-7 | once
TGTGCCAGCAGCCTAGGGGGCACGAAGTTCTTC | CASSLGGTKFF | TRBV7-2 | TRBD1 | TRBJ2-1 | -
TGTGCCAGCAGCTTAGTATTCGGCTCCTACAATGAGCAGTTCTTC | CASSLVFGSYNEQFF | TRBV11-2 | - | TRBJ2-1 | -
TGCGCCAGCAGCGGGGACTCTATCGCGAACACCGGGGAGCTGTTTTTT | CASSGDSIANTGELFF | TRBV5-1 | - | TRBJ2-2 | few
TGTGCCAGCAGTCCCCGTGAGACCCAGTACTTC | CASSPRETQYF | TRBV28 | - | TRBJ2-5 | -
TGTGCCAGCAGTCCCAGGGGAGTATTAGGGCTGAGCAGCAATCAGCCCCAGCATTTT | CASSPRGVLGLSSNQPQHF | TRBV27 | - | TRBJ1-5 | once
TGTGCCAGCTCGACAGGGGTGACTAATGAAAAACTGTTTTTT | CASSTGVTNEKLFF | TRBV27 | TRBD1 | TRBJ1-4 | few
TGTGCCAGTAGTATCGTCGGTTCCTCCTACGAGCAGTACTTC | CASSIVGSSYEQYF | TRBV19 | - | TRBJ2-7 | -
TGTGCCAGCAGCGGACAGGGGAACACTGAAGCTTTCTTT | CASSGQGNTEAFF | TRBV2 | TRBD1 | TRBJ1-1 | -
TGTGCCAGCAGCTCGGGACAGGCTAACAATCAGCCCCAGCATTTT | CASSSGQANNQPQHF | TRBV7-2 | TRBD1 | TRBJ1-5 | few
TGTGCCAGCAGCGTCATGCGGGGTGAAGAGACCCAGTACTTC | CASSVMRGEETQYF | TRBV5-6 | - | TRBJ2-5 | -
TGTGCCAGCAGGGATTCTCCAAGGGGCTACGAGCAGTACTTC | CASRDSPRGYEQYF | TRBV6-1 | - | TRBJ2-7 | -
TGTGCCATCAGGGCACAGGCGAACTATGGCTACACCTTC | CAIRAQANYGYTF | TRBV10-3 | - | TRBJ1-2 | -
TGTGCCAGCAGCTTGGGGCAGGTCAACACCGGGGAGCTGTTTTTT | CASSLGQVNTGELFF | TRBV7-3 | - | TRBJ2-2 | few
TGTGCCTGGAGGCCCCCAGGGGTAGATGGCTACACCTTC | CAWRPPGVDGYTF | TRBV30 | - | TRBJ1-2 | -
TGTGCCAGCAGCCTCCGGGACAGATACGAGCAGTACTTC | CASSLRDRYEQYF | TRBV5-4 | TRBD1 | TRBJ2-7 | -
TGTGCCATCAAACGACAGGGAGATGACGAGCAGTACTTC | CAIKRQGDDEQYF | TRBV10-3 | TRBD1 | TRBJ2-7 | -
TGTGCCAGCAGAGCGCAAGCGGGAGGGACCTACGAGCAGTACTTC | CASRAQAGGTYEQYF | TRBV2 | TRBD2 | TRBJ2-7 | -
TGTGCCAGCTCATATCCCTCAGCTAACTATGGCTACACCTTC | CASSYPSANYGYTF | TRBV18 | - | TRBJ1-2 | few